This record looks at one T cell receptor (beta chain) sequence and its context. Its specific antigen is unknown. No base-level quality is on record; no much larger clone is a single base apart. V trim: 7 bases; J trim: 0 bases; unmatched bases: 6. The germline V gene provides CDR1 LGHNA and CDR2 YNFKEQ. There are 15 amino acids in the CDR3, from cysteine to phenylalanine inclusive. The entry retains the CDR3 DNA only, 45 bases that are in frame from base 1. This specimen comes from a study of cytomegalovirus exposure and HLA in healthy donors (dated 2017 in TCRdb). With respect to the entire study: In an earlier analysis of fewer than 750 of the donors, 276 Gb of sequence data and approximately 120 million unique TCR beta sequences from 150 million to 200 million T cells were reported. The study was designed to test whether signatures of past pathogen exposure could be identified by cataloging public T cell receptors. Class I and class II HLA loci were covered by the typing at four-digit resolution. Roughly 5 DR-DQ haplotypes were handled as single units for association and clustering because linkage in the cohort was strong. A separate validation cohort of some 130 different subjects was used in addition to the approximately 610-subject first cohort. Of the approximately 400 genotyped donors, 70% to 90% were placed in the genetic ancestry cluster associated with self-reported Caucasian donors. Typing coverage differed by locus: A, B, C, DRB1 and DQB1 were typed in about 620-630 donors, DQA1 in 522, DPA1 in 606, and DPB1 in 472. All discovery cohort repertoires had been generated on a single sequencing platform. An early release covering roughly 580 HLA-typed donors comprised 250 to 350 gigabases of sequencing data and tens of millions of unique TCR sequences. Among around 400 genotyped donors of the cohort, an average of approximately 240,000 unique TCR beta nucleotide sequences was sequenced per donor, of which about 19% were non-productive. To decide whether each TCR beta V gene segment behaved as functional or pseudogenic, an earlier analysis of approximately 620 of the donors relied on high-throughput TCR beta sequencing. In a later genetic analysis, genome-wide SNP genotypes for about three fifths of the roughly 670 donors were used, and that subset was treated as a discovery cohort. The study profiled the T cell repertoires of 550 to 700 subjects by immunosequencing and related them to cytomegalovirus serostatus. A later analysis re-examined previously published TCR beta repertoires from more than 600 donors and added high-resolution HLA genotyping to investigate patterns of TCR occurrence. To predict cytomegalovirus infection status, the study combined high-throughput TCR immunosequencing, statistical association of individual TCRs with disease status, and machine learning. In the later analysis, no new phenotypic data were used to find candidate immune exposures; instead, reliance was placed on TCR beta sequences and their occurrence across donors. Donor age, sex, ethnicity and CMV serostatus were collected together with the repertoire data. What the work shows at the level of the full study, not this receptor alone: Over 15 rarely observed V segments, including chromosome 9 orphons, were excluded from the earlier analysis of several hundred of the donors because counts were too low. According to a later analysis, parvovirus B19, influenza, CMV and Epstein-Barr virus appeared linked to several top co-occurrence clusters. Because some donors lacked HLA typing at each locus, the association tests relied only on the typed subset. The classifier was reported to diagnose cytomegalovirus status with high specificity and sensitivity in both the original and validation cohorts. An earlier analysis of approximately 570 of the donors showed that most TCR beta V segments appeared in productive rearrangements either about 87% or about 30% of the time, which broadly matched IMGT annotations. When HLA alleles, especially DR and DQ, strongly co-occurred, attributing TCR associations to individual alleles was difficult. A later analysis associated 16,951 TCR beta sequences with specific HLA alleles at a false discovery rate of 0.05. Most TCR sequences were observed very rarely across donors, whereas some public TCRs were present in many individuals. A further reported finding was that TCR beta sequences accurately predicted the HLA-A and HLA-B alleles for most subjects in the first cohort. In the study, some 180 TCR beta chains were listed as associated with cytomegalovirus. Three of the identified cytomegalovirus-associated TCR beta chains were confirmed in vitro to be specific for cytomegalovirus antigens. In a later analysis, TCR association rates were found to vary across HLA loci, with the most associated TCRs seen for DRB1 alleles and the fewest for HLA-C alleles. In a later analysis, HLA-associated TCR beta chains showed more clonal expansion and lower generation probabilities than non-associated chains that were equally common. A cluster of highly shared sequence variants was judged likely to represent a technical artifact of the sequencing pipeline. According to a later genetic analysis, donors in an Asian-associated ancestry cluster had fewer N-insertions in productive TCRs than the roughly 670-donor mean. In a later genetic analysis, a missense DCLRE1C variant was associated with V-gene and J-gene trimming of TCR beta chains, and the association was replicated in an independent cohort. CMV serostatus was the only immune exposure information available for the cohort. According to the authors, the approach could potentially be generalized to other disease states and immunological phenotypes. The 87-base-pair reads could not distinguish some IMGT-functional V segments, including TRBV6-2 and TRBV6-3, so those segments were excluded. This cohort had only TCR beta chains sequenced, and the lack of alpha or paired-chain data limited which features could be detected. According to a later analysis, most CMV-associated TCR beta chains appeared to be HLA-restricted, and the HLA associations seemed to be driven largely by CMV exposure. Linkage disequilibrium might explain the correlated functional status among segregating V segments, but an unknown experimental factor could not be ruled out. The presence/absence analyses assumed that sequencing depth was roughly uniform across donors, and that assumption may not be true.

Libraries were prepared through the immunoSEQ multiplex PCR assay. The multiplex PCR relied on a mix of 60 forward primers for TCR Vbeta segments and 13 reverse primers for TCR Jbeta segments. A multiplex PCR assay on genomic DNA amplified the CDR3 region of rearranged TCR beta genes. Amplified TCR beta libraries were sequenced as 87-base-pair reads on the Illumina HiSeq System. The original pipeline was this. In a later analysis, tens of millions of unique TCR beta chains were counted across the 500 to 850 repertoires, and about 9.9 million of these chains were shared by at least two donors. A nearest-neighbor algorithm error-corrected the raw reads and collapsed the reads into unique sequences, merging closely related sequences to remove PCR and sequencing errors. CDR3 sequences were aligned to IMGT reference sequences to assign V, D and J gene segments. For a sequence to be retained, a match of at least six nucleotides to both a V gene segment and a J gene segment was required. A rearrangement counted as productive if the CDR3 had no stop codons and remained in frame with V and J, and every other rearrangement counted as non-productive. CDR3 was defined according to IMGT convention as the region running from the second conserved V-encoded cysteine to the conserved J-encoded phenylalanine. The earlier analysis of about 620 of the donors excluded sequences that lacked an unambiguous match to a single V gene segment. In an earlier analysis of some 590 of the donors, V segments were called functional above 56.7% productive rearrangements and were called segregating when the between-donor standard deviation exceeded 5%. To diagnose cytomegalovirus status from the catalog of TCR beta chain sequences, a statistical classification framework was built. A later analysis assigned V and J genes by comparing TCR nucleotide sequences with IMGT/GENE-DB human TR gene sequences. Using the TCRdist pipeline, a later analysis assigned CDR3 sequences along with most-parsimonious VDJ recombination scenarios. In a later analysis, every TCR beta chain was defined by the combination of its CDR3 amino acid sequence and its V-gene family, and reads without a unique V-gene family were dropped. As a way to deal with suspected cross-contamination and a sequencing artifact, a later analysis dropped 450 to 600 nucleotide sequences that were highly shared and had low generation probability. A later analysis calculated a clonal expansion index for each public chain from normalized within-repertoire ranks of inferred template counts. Generation probabilities in a later analysis came from a VDJ recombination model fitted to out-of-frame rearrangements, and those results were checked against IGoR. A later analysis scored TCR-TCR, TCR-HLA and TCR-CMV co-occurrence with hypergeometric tests, applying a repertoire-size bias correction to TCR pairs. In a later analysis, false discovery rates were estimated by permuting HLA or CMV assignments 20 times. In a later analysis, co-occurring TCRs were grouped with DBSCAN, and TCRdist sequence similarity was added when clustering was performed within HLA-allele-positive subsets. For co-occurrence clustering, repertoires with fewer than 30,000 or more than 120,000 public chains were excluded, along with 5 or 6 repertoires with anomalous nucleotide sharing. TCRdb took over this immuneACCESS table, retaining in-frame rearrangements with V and J assigned. Such tables are incomplete; in checked studies, under half of the missing clones stem from an unresolved V gene, and the remainder is unexplained. V, J and clone size were drawn from that table, and D and trimming were deduced from the DNA. Here the sample has 90,000 to 120,000 clones; approximately 73% occur a single time. The ten most abundant clones make up about 8% of the sample.

In total, about 650 healthy bone marrow donors made up the cohort. Cohort members were all nominally healthy when sampled, although unrecorded immune exposures were likely present. The donor tested CMV seronegative and was one of the 352 seronegative cohort members. A peripheral blood sample was provided by each donor, and peripheral blood mononuclear cells were used for TCR beta sequencing. The Qiagen DNeasy Blood Extraction Kit was used to extract genomic DNA from the blood cell samples. The sample consisted of PBMCs. Rearrangement joined TRBV4-2 to TRBJ1-2, and TRBD1 aligns with 9 junction nucleotides. This receptor was identified in a man aged 25-45 years in good health and CMV-seronegative. This receptor has the CDR3 CASTRDRASNYGYTF. The DNA sequence is TGTGCCAGCACCCGGGACAGGGCGTCTAACTATGGCTACACCTTC.